This TCR beta chain was identified in a study of neurological immune-mediated disorders (dated 2019 in TCRdb). Regarding the complete study: The study compared peripheral blood TCR-beta repertoires of HTLV-I-associated myelopathy (HAM/TSP) patients, multiple sclerosis patients and healthy controls using UMI-based sequencing. Technical triplicate libraries were sequenced so that the variability in frequency of each individual clone could be precisely calculated. The cohort was made up of about 68 subjects, consisting of around 15 HAM/TSP patients, 34 multiple sclerosis patients and around 20 healthy controls. The approximately 110 TCR-beta libraries included longitudinal samples, technical triplicates and paired sorted CD4+ and CD8+ T-cell subsets alongside PBMC samples.

cDNA synthesis used template-switch 5'RACE with a primer carrying a 10-nucleotide random unique molecular identifier tagging each TCR transcript. Every sequencing run covered 15-18 subjects and yielded more than 160 million TCR-beta sequences. The RNeasy kit was used for extraction of total RNA. Using the KAPA Real-time Library Amplification kit, TCR-beta VDJ regions were amplified with primers for the TCR constant region and the 5'RACE anchor. A first PCR added sample indexes and Illumina adaptors, and a second PCR then raised library yield. After Ampure bead purification, the TCR product of roughly 650 bp was size-selected on a 2% E-gel SizeSelection system. Library quality was checked on a Bioanalyzer, concentration was measured with Qubit, and libraries were quantified with the Kapa Library Quantification kit before pooling. An Illumina HiSeq 2500 sequenced the libraries paired-end 2 x 150 bp. To increase sequence diversity, roughly 24-31% phiX was spiked into each library pool. Turning to the authors' computational methods: Quality-filtered reads were processed with the UMI-based MiGEC pipeline, which removed over 90% of raw TCR sequences during error correction. IMGT germline references were used for aligning VDJ genes, and each clonotype was defined as a unique CDR3 amino acid sequence together with its V-J genes. VDJtools evaluated clonal expansion, Shannon diversity and CDR3 relatedness (CalcPairwiseDistances, ClusterSamples); CLCbio workbench built phylogenetic trees. Expanded clones were defined as having at least 8 unique UMIs, based on coefficient-of-variation modelling across technical triplicates. TCRdb passed the public sequencing reads through fastp at Q25 and MiXCR, retaining productive beta sequences. Under each unique CDR3 protein, matching rows form one entry showing the most common genes and DNA. For this entry, the V and J calls and clone size follow TCRdb and not the study's own pipeline. The sample records about 44,000 distinct CDR3 sequences, roughly 21% of which are singletons. The ten most abundant clones make up approximately 4.3% of the sample.

What this sample's time point label stands for: technical triplicate 3. For unsorted PBMC libraries, 2 million PBMCs were used after storage in RNAlater at -80 degrees C until RNA extraction. Peripheral blood was subjected to Ficoll-Hypaque density gradient centrifugation to isolate PBMCs, which were then cryopreserved in liquid nitrogen. On the study overall, not on this receptor specifically: No identical CDR3 amino acid sequences were shared among expanded clones across subjects, suggesting private TCR-beta repertoires in all groups. TCR clonal expansion was highest in HAM/TSP patients and lowest in MS patients, with MS patients falling below even healthy controls.

This clonotype was found a few times. Its antigen target is currently unknown. It has no much larger one-base neighbor in the sample; base qualities were not kept. The CDR3 measures 13 amino acids from cysteine to phenylalanine. This entry keeps only the CDR3 DNA: 39 bases, framed from base 1. For CDR1 and CDR2, the germline V gene (reference sequence) lists LGHDT and YNNKEL. V and J lose 4 bases and 6 bases, and a span of 11 bases separates them. The sample was PBMCs. This clonotype originated in a man aged 55 to 69 with HTLV-1-associated myelopathy (HAM/TSP). The V and J genes are TRBV3-1 and TRBJ2-3; the D gene is unclear. The base sequence is TGTGCCAGCAGCCCGGGCATCCGGGATACGCAGTATTTT. The encoded protein is CASSPGIRDTQYF.